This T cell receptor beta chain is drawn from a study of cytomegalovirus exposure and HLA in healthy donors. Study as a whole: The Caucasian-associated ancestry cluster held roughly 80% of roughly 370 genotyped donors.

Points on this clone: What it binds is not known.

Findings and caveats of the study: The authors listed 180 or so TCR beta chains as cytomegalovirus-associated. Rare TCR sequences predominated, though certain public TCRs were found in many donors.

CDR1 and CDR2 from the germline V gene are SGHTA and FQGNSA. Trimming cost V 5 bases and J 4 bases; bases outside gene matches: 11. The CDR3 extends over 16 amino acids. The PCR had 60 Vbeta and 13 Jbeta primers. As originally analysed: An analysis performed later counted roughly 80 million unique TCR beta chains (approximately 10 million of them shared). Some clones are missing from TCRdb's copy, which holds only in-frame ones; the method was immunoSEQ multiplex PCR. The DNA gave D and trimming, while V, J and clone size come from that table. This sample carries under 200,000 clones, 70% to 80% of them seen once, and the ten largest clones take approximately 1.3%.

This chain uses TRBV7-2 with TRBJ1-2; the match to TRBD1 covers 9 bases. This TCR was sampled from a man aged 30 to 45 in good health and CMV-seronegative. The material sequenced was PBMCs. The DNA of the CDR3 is TGTGCCAGCAGCCCACCTAACAGGGGGCGCAGCTATGGCTACACCTTC. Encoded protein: CASSPPNRGRSYGYTF.